A single sample is the source of the 27 T cell receptor beta chains below, sequenced in a study of stem cell transplantation in POMP-related autoinflammatory disease. Assay: immunoSEQ multiplex PCR; the TCRdb copy retains only in-frame clones and omits some. The data show approximately 65,000 clones, roughly 93% seen once. Sequencing used CD4+ T cells from PBMCs, obtained after stem cell transplantation. These receptors were obtained from a human patient with POMP-related autoinflammation and immune dysregulation (PRAID). Some T cells may be transferred from the graft donor.

The gene calls are TRBV19 and TRBJ2-5, with D possibly called TRBD1 or TRBD2 (5 bases each). The CDR3 runs 18 residues. With 1 base removed from V and 0 bases from J, the gap between germline ends came to 18 bases. The V gene's germline CDR1 is LNHDA and CDR2 SQIVND (reference sequence). The CDR3 loop is CASSIGRDPSTNQETQYF. CDR3 bases: TGTGCCAGTAGTATAGGACGGGACCCTAGTACGAACCAAGAGACCCAGTACTTC.

This clone was observed a handful of times. The rearrangement links TRBV28 to TRBJ1-5; no clear D. CDR1 and CDR2 from the germline V gene are MDHEN and SYDVKM. Trimming took off 2 bases at V and 7 bases at J, with 12 bases between the two ends. The CDR3 covers 14 residues. The CDR3 loop is CASSLGAALQPQHF. The CDR3, as DNA: TGTGCCAGCAGTTTAGGTGCTGCCCTACAGCCCCAGCATTTT.

The V call is TRBV5-6, the J call TRBJ2-1, with 8 nucleotides matching TRBD1. V lost 4 bases and J lost 4; bases outside the gene matches: 10. CDR1 is SGHDT and CDR2 is YYEEEE in the germline V gene. This CDR3 comprises 16 residues. The CDR3 loop is CASSINRGIIYNEQFF. CDR3 in DNA: TGTGCCAGCAGCATTAACAGGGGGATTATTTACAATGAGCAGTTCTTC. The complete variable domain, with remaining parts taken from reference TRBV5-6 and TRBJ2-1, reads DAGVTQSPTHLIKTRGQQVTLRCSPKSGHDTVSWYQQALGQGPQFIFQYYEEEERQRGNFPDRFSGHQFPNYSSELNVNALLLGDSALYLCASSINRGIIYNEQFFGPGTRLTVL.

The V gene is TRBV15, the J gene TRBJ2-1; unclear D gene. V was cut by 5 bases and J by 2 bases, with 13 bases left in between. CDR3 length: 15 residues. The germline V gene encodes CDR1 LNHNV and CDR2 YYDKDF (reference sequence). The CDR3 DNA follows: TGTGCCACCAGCCCGAGGTTGGGTGCCTACAATGAGCAGTTCTTC. This gives the protein CATSPRLGAYNEQFF.

This chain connects TRBV4-2 to TRBJ2-1, with TRBD2 matching over 8 bases. V was pared by 4 bases and J by 7 bases, with 12 bases of the junction left unmatched. The CDR3 is made up of 16 amino acids. CDR1 and CDR2 (germline): LGHNA, YNFKEQ. The CDR3 reads CASSPLESSGVNEQFF. The CDR3 DNA reads as TGTGCCAGCAGCCCCCTTGAGAGTAGCGGGGTTAATGAGCAGTTCTTC.

The chain couples TRBV19 to TRBJ2-3, with 11 bases identical to TRBD1. The germline V gene encodes CDR1 LNHDA and CDR2 SQIVND (reference sequence). V shed 5 bases and J 0 bases; nucleotides not matched to a gene: 10. This CDR3 contains 18 residues. CDR3 in DNA: TGTGCCAGTAGTGGGGGACAGGGGGGAGTGGTAAGCACAGATACGCAGTATTTT. Amino acid sequence: CASSGGQGGVVSTDTQYF.

The chain links TRBV6-1 to TRBJ1-5, with no clear D. The length of the CDR3 is 16 residues. The ends were cut back, 0 bases at V and 0 bases at J, with 9 bases in the middle. Germline V gene data show CDR1 as MNHNS and CDR2 as SASEGT. The CDR3: CASSEALGYSNQPQHF. The CDR3 DNA is TGTGCCAGCAGTGAAGCTTTAGGTTATAGCAATCAGCCCCAGCATTTT.

This chain links TRBV19 with TRBJ2-1; perhaps D is TRBD1 or TRBD2 (5 bases each). Germline CDR1 and CDR2: LNHDA and SQIVND (reference sequence). This CDR3 comprises 15 residues. The V gene lost 6 bases and the J gene lost 0 bases, with 12 bases spanning the gap. CDR3 in amino acids: CASRVRDLSYNEQFF. Here the CDR3 DNA reads TGTGCCAGTAGGGTCCGGGACCTCTCCTACAATGAGCAGTTCTTC.

The genes are TRBV19 and TRBJ2-2, with 8 bases that match TRBD2. The germline gives CDR1 LNHDA, CDR2 SQIVND (reference sequence). V shed 5 bases and J 5 bases; nucleotides not matched to a gene: 10. The CDR3 runs 16 residues. CDR3 loop: CASSPQAGVGTGELFF. In DNA, the CDR3 is TGTGCCAGTAGTCCCCAAGCGGGAGTAGGGACCGGGGAGCTGTTTTTT.

CDR3 DNA sequence: TGTGCCAGCAGCCAAGGGGAGTATCTAGATACGCAGTATTTT. Translated: CASSQGEYLDTQYF. The genes are TRBV16 and TRBJ2-3, with a possible D match to TRBD2 (5 bases). Per germline, CDR1 KGHSY and CDR2 FQNENV. The CDR3 contains 14 residues. V lost 2 bases to trimming and J lost 5 bases, with 11 bases between them. Using reference TRBV16 and TRBJ2-3 for the parts outside the CDR3, the full variable domain is GEEVAQTPKHLVRGEGQKAKLYCAPIKGHSYVFWYQQVLKNEFKFLISFQNENVFDETGMPKERFSAKCLPNSPCSLEIQATKLEDSAVYFCASSQGEYLDTQYFGPGTRLTVL.

V gene TRBV5-1 combines with J gene TRBJ2-1; 13 bases are shared with TRBD2. This CDR3 spans 15 amino acids. J gave up 8 bases and V 5 bases, and 7 bases lay outside the gene matches. Per germline, CDR1 SGHRS and CDR2 YFSETQ. CDR3 residues: CASSATSGRWHEQFF. The CDR3 DNA follows: TGCGCCAGCAGTGCGACTAGCGGGAGGTGGCATGAGCAGTTCTTC.

The chain couples TRBV2 to TRBJ2-2, with 9 bases aligning to TRBD1. The CDR3 has 15 amino acids. The germline CDR1 and CDR2 sequences are SNHLY and FYNNEI. J lost 4 bases, V lost 6 bases, and 6 bases had no gene match. CDR3 amino acids: CASSDRDRVTGELFF. Written as DNA, the CDR3 is TGTGCCAGCAGCGACCGGGACAGGGTCACCGGGGAGCTGTTTTTT.

The gene calls are TRBV19 and TRBJ2-3; D not resolved. This CDR3 has 14 residues. Germline CDR1 and CDR2: LNHDA and SQIVND (reference sequence). V was clipped by 1 base and J by 2 bases, with 7 bases between them. The CDR3 sequence: CASSIGEFTDTQYF. The CDR3, as DNA: TGTGCCAGTAGTATAGGAGAATTCACAGATACGCAGTATTTT.

J is TRBJ1-1 and V is TRBV6-5; D is undetermined. This CDR3 has 14 amino acids. Germline V gene sequence: CDR1 MNHEY, CDR2 SVGAGI. Trimming removed 0 bases from V and 4 bases from J, with 9 bases in between. The CDR3 region has the DNA TGTGCCAGCAGTTACTCGTCTCAAGGCACTGAAGCTTTCTTT. Protein sequence: CASSYSSQGTEAFF.

The J gene is TRBJ2-1, the V gene TRBV25-1; the match to TRBD2 covers 10 bases. V shed 7 bases, J shed 3 bases, and the junction held 6 bases outside the gene matches. The CDR3 length is 15 residues. Looked up from germline, CDR1 is MGHDK and CDR2 is SYGVNS. The CDR3 nucleotides are TGTGCCAGCACGGGAGCGGGGGGGATCTACAATGAGCAGTTCTTC. The encoded protein is CASTGAGGIYNEQFF.

The chain has TRBV6-5 and TRBJ1-1; 8 bases map to TRBD1. The trim removed 10 bases at V and 3 bases at J, leaving 10 bases unmatched. The length of the CDR3 is 14 residues. Germline-derived CDR1 and CDR2 are MNHEY and SVGAGI. DNA of the CDR3: TGTGCCACAAGGGACAGGACACGGGACACTGAAGCTTTCTTT. Amino acids: CATRDRTRDTEAFF.

V and J are TRBV3-1 (or the pseudogene TRBV3-2) and TRBJ1-1; D remains unclear. Germline CDR1 is LGHDT and CDR2 is YNNKEL (reference sequence). The V end was cut by 3 bases, the J end by 0 bases, with 8 bases between. This CDR3 is 14 amino acids long. The CDR3 DNA follows: TGTGCCAGCAGCCAGCCCCCCTTGAACACTGAAGCTTTCTTT. Its protein is CASSQPPLNTEAFF.

The gene calls are TRBV5-1 and TRBJ2-5, with D possibly being TRBD2 (6 bases). Trimming left V 5 bases short and J 3 bases short, with 17 bases between. CDR1 is SGHRS and CDR2 is YFSETQ in the germline V gene. The CDR3 is 15 residues long. CDR3 coding DNA: TGCGCCAGCAGTAGGGACTCACCACTGAAAGAGACCCAGTACTTC. Translation: CASSRDSPLKETQYF.

The genes are TRBV9 and TRBJ1-2; perhaps TRBD1 as D (5 bases). This CDR3 has 17 residues. CDR1 SGDLS and CDR2 YYNGEE come from the germline V gene. V was shortened by 0 bases and J by 1 base, with 16 bases between the two germline ends. The chain's CDR3 is CASSVGTTDLLNYGYTF. The DNA of the CDR3 is TGTGCCAGCAGCGTAGGTACGACAGACCTCCTTAACTATGGCTACACCTTC.

This clone has only one observation. The chain couples TRBV18 to TRBJ1-2; 9 nucleotides agree with TRBD1. Germline values: CDR1 KGHSH, CDR2 LQKENI. The V gene end was trimmed by 5 bases and the J gene end by 7 bases; junction bases not matched to a gene: 5. This CDR3 contains 13 residues. In DNA, the CDR3 is TGTGCCAGCTCATCCGGGACAGGGACTGGCTACACCTTC. Encoded protein: CASSSGTGTGYTF.

The chain has TRBV5-6 and TRBJ1-5; perhaps TRBD1 as D (5 bases). The length of the CDR3 is 13 residues. Trimming removed 2 bases from V and 7 bases from J, with 10 bases in between. From germline, CDR1 is SGHDT and CDR2 YYEEEE. CDR3 DNA: TGTGCCAGCAGCTTAAGGGGAGTCCAGCCCCAGCATTTT. It yields the protein CASSLRGVQPQHF.

The chain uses TRBV19 and TRBJ2-3; D gene ambiguous. The germline CDR1 and CDR2 sequences are LNHDA and SQIVND (reference sequence). Trimming pared 6 bases from V and 2 bases from J, leaving 12 bases between. The CDR3 is made up of 14 amino acids. CDR3 residues: CASSLPGLTDTQYF. The CDR3 DNA reads TGTGCCAGTAGCCTTCCGGGCCTCACAGATACGCAGTATTTT.

This clone showed up just a few times. The chain couples TRBV7-3 to TRBJ2-2, with 9 bases fitting TRBD2. With V trimmed by 5 bases and J by 2 bases, 3 bases remained unmatched. This CDR3 is built from 15 residues. Germline V gene data show CDR1 as SGHTA and CDR2 as FQGTGA. The CDR3 DNA is TGTGCCAGCAGCCGGACTAGCGAAAACACCGGGGAGCTGTTTTTT. Translation gives CASSRTSENTGELFF. Looking up the rest from reference TRBV7-3 and TRBJ2-2 gives the full variable domain: GAGVSQTPSNKVTEKGKYVELRCDPISGHTALYWYRQSLGQGPEFLIYFQGTGAADDSGLPNDRFFAVRPEGSVSTLKIQRTERGDSAVYLCASSRTSENTGELFFGEGSRLTVL.

The CDR3 reads CAISESLEKLFF. CDR3 bases: TGTGCCATCAGTGAATCTCTAGAAAAACTGTTTTTT. The chain recombines TRBV10-3 with TRBJ1-4; D not certain. Germline V gives CDR1 ENHRY, CDR2 SYGVKD. The CDR3 runs 12 residues. The ends were cut back, 3 bases at V and 8 bases at J, with 7 bases in the middle.

This clone turned up a few times. The V call is TRBV29-1, the J call TRBJ2-5, with D perhaps assigned TRBD1 or TRBD2 (5 bases each). Per germline, CDR1 SQVTM and CDR2 ANQGSEA. V was shortened by 4 bases and J by 5 bases, with 17 bases between the two germline ends. The CDR3 is 14 amino acids. CDR3 residues: CSVAGDPRGETQYF. CDR3 bases: TGCAGCGTTGCCGGGGACCCTAGGGGTGAGACCCAGTACTTC.

The rearrangement joins TRBV5-1 to TRBJ2-5; 10 bases line up with TRBD1. Germline CDR1 is SGHRS and CDR2 is YFSETQ. The CDR3 consists of 15 residues. V shed 0 bases, J shed 5 bases, and the junction held 4 bases outside the gene matches. The CDR3 reads CASSLGQGARETQYF. CDR3 nucleotides: TGCGCCAGCAGCTTGGGACAGGGGGCTCGGGAGACCCAGTACTTC.

The V call is TRBV19, the J call TRBJ1-1; maybe TRBD1 (6 bases). V gave up 7 bases and J gave up 4 bases, with 22 bases separating them. From germline, CDR1 is LNHDA and CDR2 SQIVND (reference sequence). CDR3 length: 16 residues. This chain's CDR3 is CASNEGGRGTSTEAFF. As DNA, the CDR3 is TGTGCCAGTAATGAGGGGGGCCGGGGGACGAGCACTGAAGCTTTCTTT.